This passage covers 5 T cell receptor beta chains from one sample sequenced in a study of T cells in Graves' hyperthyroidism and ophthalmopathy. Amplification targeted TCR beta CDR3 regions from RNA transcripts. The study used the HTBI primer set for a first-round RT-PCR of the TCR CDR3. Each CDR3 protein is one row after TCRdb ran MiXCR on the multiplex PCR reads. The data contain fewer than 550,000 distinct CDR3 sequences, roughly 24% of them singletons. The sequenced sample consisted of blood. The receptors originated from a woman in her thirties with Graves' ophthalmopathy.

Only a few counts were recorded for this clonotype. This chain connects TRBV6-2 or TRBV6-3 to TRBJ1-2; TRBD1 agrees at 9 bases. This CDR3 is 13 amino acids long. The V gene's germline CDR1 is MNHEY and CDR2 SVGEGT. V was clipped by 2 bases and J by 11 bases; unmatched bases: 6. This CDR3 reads CASSYVWTGEYTF. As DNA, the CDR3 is TGTGCCAGCAGTTACGTCTGGACAGGGGAGTACACCTTC.

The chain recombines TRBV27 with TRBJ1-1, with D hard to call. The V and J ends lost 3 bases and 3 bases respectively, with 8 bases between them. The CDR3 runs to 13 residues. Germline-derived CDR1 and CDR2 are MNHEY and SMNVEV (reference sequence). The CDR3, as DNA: TGTGCCAGCAGTTTGGGATTGTACACTGAAGCTTTCTTT. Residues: CASSLGLYTEAFF.

The CDR3 loop is CASRTENSPLHF. The DNA of the CDR3 is TGTGCCAGTAGGACGGAAAATTCACCCCTCCACTTT. The chain joins TRBV28 to TRBJ1-6; D is uncertain. The V gene's germline CDR1 is MDHEN and CDR2 SYDVKM. This CDR3 contains 12 residues. V was clipped by 9 bases and J by 7 bases, with 10 bases between them.

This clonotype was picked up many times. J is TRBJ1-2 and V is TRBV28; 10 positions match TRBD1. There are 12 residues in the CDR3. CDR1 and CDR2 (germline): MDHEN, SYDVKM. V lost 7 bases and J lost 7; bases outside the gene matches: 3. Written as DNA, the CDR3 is TGTGCCAGCATCGGGACAGGGGCTGGCTACACCTTC. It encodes CASIGTGAGYTF.

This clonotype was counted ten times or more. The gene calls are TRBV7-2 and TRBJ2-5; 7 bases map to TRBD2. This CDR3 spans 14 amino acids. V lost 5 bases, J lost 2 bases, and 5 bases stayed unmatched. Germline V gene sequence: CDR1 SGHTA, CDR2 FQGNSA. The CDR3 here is CASSQVGGQETQYF. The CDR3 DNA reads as TGTGCCAGCAGCCAAGTGGGGGGGCAAGAGACCCAGTACTTC.